The 25 T cell receptor beta chains reported below all come from one sample, sequenced in a study of blood T cells in healthy people across ages. A second PCR, run for about 7 to 11 cycles, used a sample-barcoded 5' primer plus a J-beta primer mix. TCRdb re-derived calls from the 5' RACE reads in MiXCR, one entry per CDR3 protein. Here the sample spans about 1,400,000 distinct CDR3 sequences, roughly 45% being singletons. Sequencing was carried out using blood. Every receptor here comes from a woman aged 18-29 years in good health.

V is TRBV5-1 and J is TRBJ2-1; D tentatively fits TRBD1 or TRBD2 (5 bases each). The J call may be mistaken, given a closer DNA end match to TRBJ2-7. The CDR3 covers 16 residues. Germline CDR1 and CDR2: SGHRS and YFSETQ. CDR3 protein: CASSLAWDRRGYEQYF. The CDR3, as DNA: TGCGCCAGCAGCTTAGCATGGGACCGGCGAGGCTACGAGCAGTACTTC.

V usage is TRBV5-1 and J usage is TRBJ2-5; 7 bases match TRBD2. Germline V gene lookup returns CDR1 SGHRS and CDR2 YFSETQ. The CDR3 runs 14 residues. The V and J ends lost 5 bases and 11 bases, in that order; junction bases with no gene match: 15. In nucleotides, the CDR3 is TGCGCCAGCAGAACCGGGGGGTTTAGGAATGAGCAGTACTTC. This encodes CASRTGGFRNEQYF.

The chain has TRBV5-1 and TRBJ2-1, with 12 bases fitting TRBD2. J lost 8 bases, V lost 4 bases, and 7 bases had no gene match. The germline CDR1 and CDR2 sequences are SGHRS and YFSETQ. CDR3 size: 15 residues. The CDR3 nucleotides are TGCGCCAGCAGCATGACTAGCGGGAGCTCCTATGAGCAGTTCTTC. The encoded protein is CASSMTSGSSYEQFF.

The sample holds many counts of this clonotype. The gene calls are TRBV2 and TRBJ2-5, with D uncertain. The germline CDR1 and CDR2 sequences are SNHLY and FYNNEI. V was pared by 7 bases and J by 1 base, with 7 bases between. The length of the CDR3 is 12 residues. CDR3 region: CASTLLQETQYF. CDR3 sequence (DNA): TGTGCCAGCACCCTACTCCAAGAGACCCAGTACTTC.

The chain combines TRBV6-4 with TRBJ2-6; D is ambiguous. V lost 4 bases, J lost 2 bases, and 3 bases lay in between. From germline, CDR1 is MRHNA and CDR2 SNTAGT. The CDR3 has 13 residues. CDR3 sequence (DNA): TGTGCCAGCAGTGTGACTGGGGCCAACGTCCTGACTTTC. It codes for CASSVTGANVLTF.

The V call is TRBV12-3 or TRBV12-4, the J call TRBJ2-4; D ambiguous. Trimming pared 5 bases from V and 9 bases from J, leaving 14 bases between. This CDR3 contains 13 residues. This CDR3 is CASSVDGRVIQYF. DNA for the CDR3: TGTGCCAGCAGTGTTGACGGGCGAGTCATTCAGTACTTC.

This chain joins TRBV5-1 and TRBJ2-1; the D gene is possibly TRBD2 (5 bases). The germline V and J ends were trimmed by 2 bases and 8 bases, with 14 bases remaining between them. Germline V CDR1 and CDR2: SGHRS, YFSETQ. This CDR3 is 14 amino acids long. The CDR3 loop is CASSLDGSGDEQFF. For the CDR3, the DNA is TGCGCCAGCAGCTTAGACGGTTCCGGGGATGAGCAGTTCTTC.

This chain connects TRBV5-1 to TRBJ2-7; the D gene is possibly TRBD1 (7 bases). Germline V gene data show CDR1 as SGHRS and CDR2 as YFSETQ. The CDR3 is 17 residues long. V dropped 3 bases and J dropped 0 bases, with 19 bases sitting between them. The CDR3 DNA is TGCGCCAGCAGCTCGACGGCGGCAGGGGGGATCTCCTACGAGCAGTACTTC. This gives the protein CASSSTAAGGISYEQYF.

This clonotype was seen more than once but under ten times. The CDR3 sequence: CASSRPSGISYEQYF. The DNA for the CDR3 is TGTGCCAGCAGCCGTCCCAGCGGGATATCCTACGAGCAGTACTTC. The chain uses TRBV2 and TRBJ2-7, with 7 bases matching TRBD2. The ends lost 6 bases at V and 1 base at J; junction bases unmatched: 9. There are 15 residues in the CDR3. The germline V gene encodes CDR1 SNHLY and CDR2 FYNNEI.

V gene TRBV7-2 combines with J gene TRBJ2-4, with D perhaps TRBD1 (5 bases). CDR1 is SGHTA, CDR2 FQGNSA, per germline. The CDR3 is made up of 17 amino acids. Trimming cost V 1 base and J 0 bases, with 13 bases left between them. CDR3 region: CASSLVRTRGAKNIQYF. The CDR3 DNA follows: TGTGCCAGCAGCTTAGTGAGGACAAGGGGAGCCAAAAACATTCAGTACTTC.

This clonotype has more than one count but fewer than ten. CDR3 sequence (DNA): TGTGCCAGCAGAAAGGAGACTGCGAGCTCCTACAATGAGCAGTTCTTC. As protein: CASRKETASSYNEQFF. The genes are TRBV2 and TRBJ2-1; D remains unclear. The CDR3 sequence is 16 residues long. Trimming cost V 6 bases and J 0 bases, with 15 bases left between them. Germline values: CDR1 SNHLY, CDR2 FYNNEI.

This clonotype was detected a few times. This chain links TRBV4-2 with TRBJ2-3; 7 bases are a match to TRBD2. The length of the CDR3 is 17 residues. J lost 1 base, V lost 0 bases, and 7 bases had no gene match. Germline assignment: CDR1 LGHNA and CDR2 YNFKEQ. This CDR3 is CASSQDQLAERTDTQYF. CDR3 coding DNA: TGTGCCAGCAGCCAAGATCAGCTAGCGGAACGCACAGATACGCAGTATTTT.

This clonotype has a count of ten or more. V and J are TRBV20-1 and TRBJ2-7, with 7 bases lining up with TRBD2. This CDR3 is built from 14 residues. The germline CDR1 and CDR2 sequences are DFQATT and SNEGSKA (reference sequence). The J segment lost 5 bases and the V segment lost 1 base, leaving 8 bases of the junction unmatched. CDR3 sequence: CSARGGGVLDEQYF. As DNA, the CDR3 is TGCAGTGCTAGAGGTGGGGGGGTCCTAGACGAGCAGTACTTC.

Comments on this clonotype: The junction and the germline gene differ at one end; a read error may be behind it. The chain uses TRBV29-1 and TRBJ2-5; the D is unclear. The CDR3 is 13 residues long. Germline values: CDR1 SQVTM, CDR2 ANQGSEA. The CDR3 loop reads CSVETRLTETLYF. As DNA, the CDR3 is TGCAGCGTGGAGACCAGGCTTACAGAGACCCTGTACTTC.

In this sample, this clonotype turned up once. The chain carries TRBV10-3 and TRBJ1-1; D is possibly TRBD1 (5 bases). The CDR3 is 16 amino acids. Trimming pared 6 bases from V and 2 bases from J, leaving 19 bases between. Germline V gene data show CDR1 as ENHRY and CDR2 as SYGVKD. Here the CDR3 DNA reads TGTGCCATCAGGGGGGTAACACTGGGGGGTAACACTGAAGCTTTCTTT. It yields the protein CAIRGVTLGGNTEAFF.

The gene calls are TRBV27 and TRBJ1-2, with TRBD1 matching over 9 bases. J was trimmed by 6 bases and V by 7 bases; bases with no gene match: 12. Looked up from germline, CDR1 is MNHEY and CDR2 is SMNVEV (reference sequence). CDR3 length: 15 residues. For the CDR3, the DNA is TGTGCCAGCAAGGAACAACCGGGACAGGGACATGGCTACACCTTC. Encoded protein: CASKEQPGQGHGYTF.

This sequence joins TRBV6-2 or TRBV6-3 and TRBJ2-7, with 8 bases aligning to TRBD2. CDR3 length equals 15 residues. J gave up 4 bases and V 3 bases, and 8 bases lay outside the gene matches. The V gene's germline CDR1 is MNHEY and CDR2 SVGEGT. For the CDR3, the DNA is TGTGCCAGCAGTTATATCGGGACTAGTAGGTACGAGCAGTACTTC. It codes for CASSYIGTSRYEQYF.

In its sample, this clonotype was seen a few times. The rearrangement joins TRBV4-1 to TRBJ2-2, with D hard to call. Germline CDR1 is MGHRA and CDR2 is YSYEKL. CDR3 length: 17 amino acids. V lost 4 bases to trimming and J lost 1 base, with 16 bases between them. The CDR3: CASSPANFGMNTGELFF. The CDR3 nucleotides read TGCGCCAGCAGCCCCGCTAATTTCGGCATGAACACCGGGGAGCTGTTTTTT.

The chain joins TRBV20-1 to TRBJ1-5, with TRBD1 matching over 8 bases. V shed 5 bases, J shed 3 bases, and the junction held 6 bases outside the gene matches. This CDR3 is 14 amino acids long. Germline V lookup: CDR1 DFQATT, CDR2 SNEGSKA (reference sequence). The CDR3 DNA sequence: TGCAGTGCTCCCGACAGGGGTCTCAATCAGCCCCAGCATTTT. It yields the protein CSAPDRGLNQPQHF.

The chain couples TRBV20-1 to TRBJ2-5, with TRBD2 identical over 9 bases. The CDR3 spans 15 residues. J was trimmed by 11 bases and V by 1 base; bases with no gene match: 14. In germline, CDR1 is DFQATT, CDR2 SNEGSKA (reference sequence). Here the CDR3 reads CSARVAGVAYNEQYF. In DNA form, the CDR3 reads TGCAGTGCTAGAGTAGCGGGAGTGGCCTACAATGAGCAGTACTTC.

In this sample, this clonotype turned up a few times. This rearrangement joins TRBV21-1 to TRBJ1-6; no DNA check was done on the table's D call, TRBD1. TRBV21-1 has pseudogene status. The CDR3 runs to 17 residues. CDR3 nucleotides: TGTGCCAGCAGCAAAGATGGGGGTAACTCCTATAATTCACCCCTCCACTTT. It yields the protein CASSKDGGNSYNSPLHF.

The chain uses TRBV21-1 and TRBJ2-7; TRBD1 is the table's D call, not checked against the DNA. TRBV21-1 is tagged as a pseudogene. The CDR3 extends over 18 amino acids. The CDR3 sequence is CASSKGIPRTGVKYEQYF. Here the CDR3 DNA reads TGTGCCAGCAGCAAAGGGATCCCCAGGACCGGGGTAAAATACGAGCAGTACTTC.

V and J are TRBV20-1 and TRBJ2-7; 7 bases line up with TRBD1. The CDR3 runs 13 residues. The V and J ends lost 5 bases and 4 bases, in that order; junction bases with no gene match: 8. The germline V gene encodes CDR1 DFQATT and CDR2 SNEGSKA (reference sequence). This CDR3 is CSAQQGIAYEQYF. For the CDR3, the DNA is TGCAGTGCTCAACAGGGGATTGCTTACGAGCAGTACTTC.

The chain links TRBV28 to TRBJ1-6; TRBD1 matches 8 bases. CDR1 MDHEN and CDR2 SYDVKM come from the germline V gene. Trimming took 1 base from V and 7 from J; bases not matched to a gene: 3. The CDR3 consists of 15 residues. As DNA, the CDR3 is TGTGCCAGCAGTTTATTAACAGGGGGAAATTCACCCCTCCACTTT. It encodes CASSLLTGGNSPLHF.

The rearrangement joins TRBV27 to TRBJ2-4; 7 bases fit TRBD1. CDR3 length: 17 residues. With V trimmed by 4 bases and J by 2 bases, 11 bases remained unmatched. Per germline, CDR1 MNHEY and CDR2 SMNVEV (reference sequence). The CDR3 is CASSSRDSPLTKNIQYF. The CDR3 DNA reads as TGTGCCAGCAGTTCCCGGGACAGTCCTCTAACCAAAAACATTCAGTACTTC.